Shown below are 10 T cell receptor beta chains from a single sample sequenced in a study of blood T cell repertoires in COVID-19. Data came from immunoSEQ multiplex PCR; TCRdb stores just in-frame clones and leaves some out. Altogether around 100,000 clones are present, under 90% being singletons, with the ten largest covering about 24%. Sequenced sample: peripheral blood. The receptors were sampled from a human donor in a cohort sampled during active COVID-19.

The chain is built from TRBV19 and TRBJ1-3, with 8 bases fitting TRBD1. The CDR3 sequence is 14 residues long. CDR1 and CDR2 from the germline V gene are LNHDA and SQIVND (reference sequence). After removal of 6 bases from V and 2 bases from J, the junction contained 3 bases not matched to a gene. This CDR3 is CASRQQGAGNTIYF. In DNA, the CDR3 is TGTGCCAGTAGACAACAGGGGGCTGGAAACACCATATATTTT.

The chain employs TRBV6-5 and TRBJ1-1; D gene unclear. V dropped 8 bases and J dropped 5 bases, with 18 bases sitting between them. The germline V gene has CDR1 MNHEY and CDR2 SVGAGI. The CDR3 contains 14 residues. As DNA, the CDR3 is TGTGCCAGCGGCCGGGCCGGGATAGGGACTGAAGCTTTCTTT. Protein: CASGRAGIGTEAFF.

The CDR3 is CAISEGSGSSYEQYF. CDR3 nucleotide sequence: TGTGCCATCAGTGAGGGTAGCGGGAGCTCCTACGAGCAGTACTTC. V and J are TRBV10-3 and TRBJ2-7, with 9 bases lining up with TRBD2. V shed 2 bases, J shed 0 bases, and the junction held 2 bases outside the gene matches. This CDR3 is 15 amino acids long. Germline V gene data show CDR1 as ENHRY and CDR2 as SYGVKD.

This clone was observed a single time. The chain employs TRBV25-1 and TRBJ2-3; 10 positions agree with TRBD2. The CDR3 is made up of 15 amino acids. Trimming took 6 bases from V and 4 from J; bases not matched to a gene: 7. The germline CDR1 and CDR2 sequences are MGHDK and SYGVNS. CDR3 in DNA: TGTGCCAGCAGGGTGAGCGGGAGGGACCCAGATACGCAGTATTTT. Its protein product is CASRVSGRDPDTQYF. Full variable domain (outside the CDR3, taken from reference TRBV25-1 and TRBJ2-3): EADIYQTPRYLVIGTGKKITLECSQTMGHDKMYWYQQDPGMELHLIHYSYGVNSTEKGDLSSESTVSRIRTEHFPLTLESARPSHTSQYLCASRVSGRDPDTQYFGPGTRLTVL.

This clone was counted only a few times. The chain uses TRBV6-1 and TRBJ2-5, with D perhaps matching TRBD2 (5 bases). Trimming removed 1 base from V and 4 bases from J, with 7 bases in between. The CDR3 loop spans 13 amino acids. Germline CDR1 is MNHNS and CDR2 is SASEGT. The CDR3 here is CASSEGRRETQYF. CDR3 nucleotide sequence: TGTGCCAGCAGTGAAGGGAGGCGAGAGACCCAGTACTTC.

CDR3 in amino acids: CASSPPGVWEQYF. CDR3 nucleotide sequence: TGTGCCAGCTCACCTCCCGGGGTGTGGGAGCAGTACTTC. The V and J genes are TRBV18 and TRBJ2-7, with D possibly TRBD2 on 5 matching bases. This CDR3 is built from 13 residues. V was cut by 3 bases and J by 7 bases, with 13 bases left in between. Germline CDR1 KGHSH, CDR2 LQKENI.

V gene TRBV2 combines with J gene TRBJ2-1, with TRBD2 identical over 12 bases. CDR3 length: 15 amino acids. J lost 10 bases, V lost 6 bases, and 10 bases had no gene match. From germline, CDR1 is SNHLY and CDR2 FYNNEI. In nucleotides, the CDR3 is TGTGCCAGCAGAACCGGGACTAGCGGGTTTTCGGAGCAGTTCTTC. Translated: CASRTGTSGFSEQFF.

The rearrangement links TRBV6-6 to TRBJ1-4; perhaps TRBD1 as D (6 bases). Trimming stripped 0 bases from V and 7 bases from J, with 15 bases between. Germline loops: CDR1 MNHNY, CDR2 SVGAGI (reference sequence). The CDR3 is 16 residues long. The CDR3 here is CASSYSGLRGGEKLFF. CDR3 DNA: TGTGCCAGCAGTTACTCCGGTCTCCGAGGGGGTGAAAAACTGTTTTTT.

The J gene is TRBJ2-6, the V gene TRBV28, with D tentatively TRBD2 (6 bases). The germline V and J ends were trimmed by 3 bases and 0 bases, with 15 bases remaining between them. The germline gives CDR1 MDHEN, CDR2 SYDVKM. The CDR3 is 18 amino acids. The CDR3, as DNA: TGTGCCAGCAGTTTCTTTTCAGTGGGAGGCTCTGGGGCCAACGTCCTGACTTTC. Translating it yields CASSFFSVGGSGANVLTF.

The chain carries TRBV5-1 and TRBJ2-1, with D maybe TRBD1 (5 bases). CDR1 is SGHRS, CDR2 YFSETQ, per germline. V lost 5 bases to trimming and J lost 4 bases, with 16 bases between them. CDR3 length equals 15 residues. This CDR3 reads CASRSGGAGYNEQFF. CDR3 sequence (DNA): TGCGCCAGCAGGAGTGGTGGGGCAGGGTACAATGAGCAGTTCTTC.